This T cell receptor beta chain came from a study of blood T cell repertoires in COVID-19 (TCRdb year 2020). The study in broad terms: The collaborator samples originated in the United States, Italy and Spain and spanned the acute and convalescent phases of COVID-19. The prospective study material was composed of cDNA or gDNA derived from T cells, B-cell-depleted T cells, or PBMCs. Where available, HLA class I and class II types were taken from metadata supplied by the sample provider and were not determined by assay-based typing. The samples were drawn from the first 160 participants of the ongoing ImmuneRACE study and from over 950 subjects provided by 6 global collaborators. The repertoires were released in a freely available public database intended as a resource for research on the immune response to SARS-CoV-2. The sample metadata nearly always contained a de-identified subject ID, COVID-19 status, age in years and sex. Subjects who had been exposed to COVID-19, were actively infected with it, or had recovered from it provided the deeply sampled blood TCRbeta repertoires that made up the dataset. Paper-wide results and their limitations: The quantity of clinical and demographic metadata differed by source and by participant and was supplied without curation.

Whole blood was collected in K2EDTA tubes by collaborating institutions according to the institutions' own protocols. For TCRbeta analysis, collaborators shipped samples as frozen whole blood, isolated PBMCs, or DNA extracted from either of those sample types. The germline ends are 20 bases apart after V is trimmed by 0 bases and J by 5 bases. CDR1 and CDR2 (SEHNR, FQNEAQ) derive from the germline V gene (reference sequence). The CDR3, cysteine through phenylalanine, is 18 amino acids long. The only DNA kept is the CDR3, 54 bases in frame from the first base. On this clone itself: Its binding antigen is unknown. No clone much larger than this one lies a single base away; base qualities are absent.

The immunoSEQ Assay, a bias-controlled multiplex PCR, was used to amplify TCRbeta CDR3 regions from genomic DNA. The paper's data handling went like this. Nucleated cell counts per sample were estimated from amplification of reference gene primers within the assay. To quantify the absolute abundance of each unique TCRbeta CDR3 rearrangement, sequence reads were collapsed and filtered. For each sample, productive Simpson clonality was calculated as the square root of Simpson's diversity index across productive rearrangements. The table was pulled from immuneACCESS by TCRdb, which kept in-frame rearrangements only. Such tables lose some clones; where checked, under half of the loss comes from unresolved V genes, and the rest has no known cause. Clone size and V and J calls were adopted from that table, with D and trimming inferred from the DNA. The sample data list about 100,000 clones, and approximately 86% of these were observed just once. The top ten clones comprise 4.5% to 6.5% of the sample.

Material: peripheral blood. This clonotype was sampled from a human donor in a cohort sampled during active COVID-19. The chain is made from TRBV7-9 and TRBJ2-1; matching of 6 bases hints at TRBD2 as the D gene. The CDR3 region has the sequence CASSLAFRREAQDNEQFF. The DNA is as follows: TGTGCCAGCAGCTTAGCATTTCGTAGGGAGGCCCAGGACAATGAGCAGTTCTTC.